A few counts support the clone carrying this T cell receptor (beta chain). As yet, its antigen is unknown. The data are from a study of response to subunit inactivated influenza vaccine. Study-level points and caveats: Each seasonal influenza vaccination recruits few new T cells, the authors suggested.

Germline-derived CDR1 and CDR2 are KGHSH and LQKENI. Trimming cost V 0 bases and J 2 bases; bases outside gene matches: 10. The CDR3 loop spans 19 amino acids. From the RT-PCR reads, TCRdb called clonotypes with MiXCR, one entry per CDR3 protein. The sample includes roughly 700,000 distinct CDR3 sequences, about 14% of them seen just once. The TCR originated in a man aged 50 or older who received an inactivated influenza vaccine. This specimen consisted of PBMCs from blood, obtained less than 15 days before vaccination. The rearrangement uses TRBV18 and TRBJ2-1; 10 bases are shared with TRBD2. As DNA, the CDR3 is TGTGCCAGCTCACCACCCAGGGAGCGGGAGGGCCCCCCCTACAATGAGCAGTTCTTC. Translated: CASSPPREREGPPYNEQFF. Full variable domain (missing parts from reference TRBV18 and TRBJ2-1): NAGVMQNPRHLVRRRGQEARLRCSPMKGHSHVYWYRQLPEEGLKFMVYLQKENIIDESGMPKERFSAEFPKEGPSILRIQQVVRGDSAAYFCASSPPREREGPPYNEQFFGPGTRLTVL.